This T cell receptor (beta chain) was sequenced in a study of cytomegalovirus exposure and HLA in healthy donors. In the study overall: An early data release held tens of millions of unique TCRs from HLA-typed donors.

The CDR3 has 17 residues. V lost 0 bases to trimming and J lost 7 bases, with 19 bases between them. CDR1 and CDR2 from the germline V gene are SGDLS and YYNGEE. The study ran its PCR with 60 Vbeta and 13 Jbeta primers. TCRdb's table, derived via immunoSEQ multiplex PCR, lists solely in-frame clones and lacks some. The repertoire consists of 180,000 or so clones, with 80% occurring once and the leading ten covering about 1.9%. The chain couples TRBV9 to TRBJ2-2; TRBD2 might be the D (5 bases). The sequenced sample consisted of PBMCs. This TCR was sampled from a woman in her thirties in good health and CMV-seronegative. As DNA, the CDR3 is TGTGCCAGCAGCGTAGGACTCGGGAAGCCCAACCTCGGGGAGCTGTTTTTT. Translation: CASSVGLGKPNLGELFF.